This paragraph covers one TCR beta chain sequence. Its antigen remains undetermined. No much larger clonotype is one base removed from it; base qualities were not supplied. The data originate from a study of T cell responses to AZD1222 COVID-19 vaccine (dated by TCRdb to the early 2020s). For context, the study as a whole: Because spike-specific TCR depth and breadth did not differ between the two schedules, AZD1222 recipients who got a second dose at roughly 4 weeks were pooled with those who got a second dose at roughly 12 weeks. TCR sequencing was performed for fewer than 250 trial participants, of whom about 200 were given two doses of AZD1222 and around 25 were given two doses of MenACWY control vaccine. Trial participants were enrolled into age subgroups of 18-55, 56-69 and 70-plus years, which contained about 150, 28 and 57 TCR-sequenced participants, respectively. Study-wide findings and limitations: Vaccine-associated CD4 TCRs spanned the whole spike protein, with dominant responses in regions 160-218 and 743-854. Reportedly, almost half of the unique spike-specific TCRs recognized epitopes lying outside the regions that are mutated in the B.1.351 and B.1.1.7 variants. Because no day 14 peak-response samples were available, repertoires were characterized only after the peak T cell response. In the small 56-69-year group, the increase in depth fell short of significance, most likely because of low power. Spike-specific TCR breadth and depth rose significantly after two AZD1222 doses compared with day 0 and with MenACWY recipients. Only five or six AZD1222 recipients were SARS-CoV-2 seropositive at baseline, limiting conclusions about previously exposed vaccinees. Participants were mostly white British, with more females than males. The authors suggested clonal diversity may have been underestimated.

The CDR3 measures 12 amino acids from cysteine to phenylalanine. Here the CDR3 DNA is all that survives: 36 bases in frame from base 1. Looking up the germline V gene yields CDR1 SGHAT and CDR2 FQNNGV. A distance of 8 bases separates the germline ends of V and J, which lose 2 bases and 6 bases respectively. The CDR3 regions of human TCRbeta chains were analyzed by immunosequencing. Regarding the original processing steps: TCRs in the repertoires were matched against a reference library of SARS-CoV-2-specific TCRs that had been generated with the MIRA antigen-specificity platform. Breadth was defined as the fraction of unique TCRs that were SARS-CoV-2-associated, and depth was defined as the fraction of total T cells that were SARS-CoV-2-associated. Using the MIRA data, every spike-specific TCR was mapped to the spike region that the TCR reacted to and assigned to either a CD4 or a CD8 class. Log10-transformed breadth and depth values were compared by one-way ANOVA with Sidak's multiple comparisons tests. This immuneACCESS table, as held by TCRdb, lists in-frame sequences with V and J called but not all clones. Of the missing ones, under half trace to an unresolved V gene in checked studies; the others have no known cause. From that table come the V and J calls and clone size; the DNA was used to work out D and trimming. The sample table shows some 200,000 clones, and approximately 91% are seen once. The ten largest clones capture nearly 1% of the sample.

This specimen's time point label, per the study, means: baseline before first vaccination. Samples from vaccinated people were obtained from the UK trials COV001 and COV002, which included a single-blind randomized controlled phase 2/3 trial of AZD1222 (ChAdOx1 nCoV-19) in healthy adults. Trial participant PBMC samples were collected at day 0 and day 28 after the second dose for TCRbeta chain sequencing. The source of this sequence is an adult in good health. Recombination connected TRBV11-2 to TRBJ2-7; no D gene can be assigned with confidence. The source material was peripheral blood, sampled on day 0 of AZD1222 vaccination. Read as DNA, the sequence is TGTGCCAGCAGCTTATCAGGATCCGAGCAGTACTTC. It encodes CASSLSGSEQYF.